This TCR beta chain was recovered during a study of blood T cells in healthy people across ages. A note on this clonotype: What it recognizes is unknown.

Study conclusions and caveats: PBMCs that were unsorted prevented a conclusive naive versus antigen-experienced comparison.

Primers used in a second PCR of about 6 to 12 cycles were a sample-barcoded 5' primer and a J-beta primer mix. TCRdb used MiXCR to reprocess the 5' RACE reads, holding one entry per CDR3 protein. Here the sample spans 1.5 million to 2 million distinct CDR3 sequences, about two fifths being singletons. Trimming cost V 6 bases and J 7 bases; bases outside gene matches: 12. CDR1 and CDR2 from the germline V gene are DFQATT and SNEGSKA (reference sequence). This CDR3 comprises 14 residues. Material for sequencing was blood. The sequence came from a human donor in good health. V is TRBV20-1 and J is TRBJ2-1, with 7 bases matching TRBD2. The CDR3 coding sequence is TGCAGTGCCGGGTTGTATTCCGGGGGGAATGAGCAGTTCTTC. Protein product: CSAGLYSGGNEQFF.